This T cell receptor (beta chain) was identified during a study of T-cell reconstitution after alpha-beta-depleted transplantation in children. CDR3 length: 15 residues. V gave up 5 bases and J gave up 5 bases; unmatched junction bases: 8. Germline V gene sequence: CDR1 SGHVS, CDR2 FNYEAQ. This clonotype occurred many times. The TCRbeta library incorporated unique molecular identifiers. Each CDR3 protein gets one entry after TCRdb re-called the PCR reads with MiXCR. Among 300,000 to 400,000 distinct CDR3 sequences listed, 13% were seen once. The source of this sequence is a human donor who donated a stem cell graft to a child with Fanconi anemia. The V gene is TRBV7-6, the J gene TRBJ1-1; the match to TRBD1 covers 10 bases. The material was PBMCs, obtained from the stem cell graft. The CDR3 loop is CASSERTGGRTEAFF. The CDR3 region has the DNA TGTGCCAGCAGCGAACGGACAGGGGGTAGAACTGAAGCTTTCTTT.